These 23 T cell receptor beta chains were sequenced from one sample in a study of tumor-infiltrating lymphocytes in primary liver carcinoma. Unsorted bulk tissue, roughly 20-33 mg of it, served as the source for co-extraction of RNA and DNA. The authors made TCR beta cDNA from roughly 480 ng total RNA with a constant-region primer. For TCR beta, libraries were produced by three nested multiplex PCR rounds using slightly modified ARM-PCR. Running 9 to 10 cycles apiece, the first two PCR rounds relied on TRBV1-TRBV30 forward primers together with a C-beta reverse primer. TCRdb reprocessed the multiplex PCR reads via MiXCR and lists one record per CDR3 protein. The sample has some 180,000 distinct CDR3 sequences, about 85% seen once. Sequenced: tumor tissue from primary liver carcinoma. The receptors derive from a man between 40 and 49 years old with primary liver carcinoma and hepatitis B virus infection.

The chain has TRBV12-3 or TRBV12-4 and TRBJ2-1; either TRBD1 or TRBD2 may fit D (5 bases each). Trimming shortened V by 3 bases and J by 2 bases, and 14 bases separated the two germline ends. The CDR3 has 16 amino acids. Here the CDR3 DNA reads TGTGCCAGCAGTTTTAGAGGGGCTAGGACCTACAATGAGCAGTTCTTC. It translates to CASSFRGARTYNEQFF.

Regarding this clonotype: The CDR3 does not close with the conserved phenylalanine or tryptophan, likely indicating a read error. J is TRBJ1-4 and V is TRBV4-2, with 7 bases that match TRBD1. CDR1 LGHNA and CDR2 YNFKEQ come from the germline V gene. J lost 7 bases, V lost 3 bases, and 11 bases had no gene match. The length of the CDR3 is 16 residues. The CDR3 is CASSQGQPSNIEKLFC. The CDR3 DNA reads as TGTGCCAGCAGCCAGGGACAGCCTTCGAATATTGAAAAACTGTTTTGT.

This clonotype has only a few counts. At one of its ends the junction is not consistent with the germline gene, which may arise from a read error. V is TRBV29-1 and J is TRBJ2-5, with D hard to call. Germline V gives CDR1 SQVTM, CDR2 ANQGSEA. CDR3 length equals 12 residues. The CDR3 nucleotides are TGCAGCGTTCTGGAGAACCAAGAGAGCCAATATTTC. Encoded protein: CSVLENQESQYF.

Concerning this clonotype: The germline gene is not matched at one end of the junction; a read error may be the cause. V and J are TRBV4-2 and TRBJ2-5, with D unresolved. The CDR3 loop spans 15 amino acids. Germline values: CDR1 LGHNA, CDR2 YNFKEQ. CDR3 in DNA: TGTGTCAGCATCCAAGACCTGGGATCGGTGGAGACCCAGTACTTC. Its translation: CVSIQDLGSVETQYF.

As for this clonotype: The CDR3 does not end in the conserved phenylalanine or tryptophan, so this is likely a read error. The V and J genes are TRBV28 and TRBJ1-6, with D unresolved. CDR1 and CDR2 from the germline V gene are MDHEN and SYDVKM. This CDR3 is 13 amino acids long. DNA for the CDR3: TGTGCCAACAGTAGCAGAGTGGACTCACCCCTCCACCTT. This sequence encodes CANSSRVDSPLHL.

A note on this clonotype: The germline gene is not matched at one end of the junction; a read error may be the cause. V gene TRBV2 combines with J gene TRBJ1-6, with D maybe TRBD1 (5 bases). Looked up from germline, CDR1 is SNHLY and CDR2 is FYNNEI. This CDR3 is 14 amino acids long. CDR3 nucleotide sequence: TGTGCCAGCGGGGCAGGCTCCTATAATTTACCCCTCCACTTT. This translates into CASGAGSYNLPLHF.

V is TRBV21-1 and J is TRBJ1-4. TRBV21-1 is described as a pseudogene. The CDR3 length is 16 residues. DNA of the CDR3: TGTGCCAGTAGCACCCCTCCCGACTGGGGGAAGGAAAAACTGTTTTTT. Its protein is CASSTPPDWGKEKLFF.

A note on this clonotype: A much larger clone lies a single base off, so this may be a read error. This chain joins TRBV7-9 and TRBJ2-1; tentatively, D is TRBD2 (6 bases). V gave up 5 bases and J gave up 6 bases, with 8 bases separating them. This CDR3 contains 12 residues. Germline loops: CDR1 SEHNR, CDR2 FQNEAQ (reference sequence). CDR3 residues: CASSNGSNEQFF. The CDR3 DNA is TGTGCCAGCAGCAACGGGAGCAATGAGCAGTTCTTC.

Turning to this clonotype: Mismatch with germline at one junction end may stem from a read error. V usage is TRBV12-3 or TRBV12-4 and J usage is TRBJ2-7; D ambiguous. The CDR3 spans 15 residues. The CDR3 loop reads CDSSSRTAHSYEQYF. The DNA for the CDR3 is TGTGACAGCAGTTCCCGGACGGCCCACTCCTACGAGCAGTACTTC.

The genes are TRBV6-1 and TRBJ1-2; D is possibly TRBD1 (6 bases). The CDR3 extends over 14 amino acids. V shed 9 bases and J shed 4 bases, with 18 bases lying between them. The germline V gene has CDR1 MNHNS and CDR2 SASEGT. The CDR3 coding sequence is TGTGCCAGTATTTCCGGGACATGGTTCTATGGCTACACCTTC. Its translation: CASISGTWFYGYTF.

With respect to this clonotype: Since no conserved phenylalanine or tryptophan closes the CDR3, a read error is the likely cause. The chain joins TRBV6-6 to TRBJ1-6; unclear D gene. From germline, CDR1 is MNHNY and CDR2 SVGAGI (reference sequence). Trimming shortened V by 9 bases and J by 13 bases, and 19 bases separated the two germline ends. The CDR3 loop spans 13 amino acids. The CDR3 DNA is TGTGCCAGTATTACGACACGGGTTTCGCCCCTCCACATT. Protein sequence: CASITTRVSPLHI.

The chain recombines TRBV28 with TRBJ2-7; possible D gene TRBD1, 5 bases. The V end was cut by 5 bases, the J end by 9 bases, with 17 bases between. The germline V gene has CDR1 MDHEN and CDR2 SYDVKM. The CDR3 loop spans 13 amino acids. DNA of the CDR3: TGTGCCAGCAGTCTACAGGAGCCCGTGGGGCAGTACTTC. This sequence encodes CASSLQEPVGQYF.

To note about this clonotype: At one of its ends the junction is not consistent with the germline gene, which may arise from a read error. The rearrangement joins TRBV11-2 to TRBJ2-7, with D perhaps given as TRBD1 or TRBD2 (5 bases each). The CDR3 sequence is 15 residues long. From germline, CDR1 is SGHAT and CDR2 FQNNGV. Here the CDR3 DNA reads TGTGCCAGCAGGAGGAACAGGAGGAGCACCTACGAACAATATTTC. Amino acid sequence: CASRRNRRSTYEQYF.

With respect to this clonotype: At one end, the junction sequence differs from germline, possibly due to a read error. The V gene is TRBV4-1, the J gene TRBJ2-7, with D tentatively TRBD1 (6 bases). CDR1 MGHRA and CDR2 YSYEKL come from the germline V gene. The CDR3 loop spans 12 amino acids. CDR3 DNA: TGCGCCAGCAGGGGGACATGGGAAGAGCAGTATTTC. It codes for CASRGTWEEQYF.

Note on this clonotype: One end of the junction does not line up with germline, which may come from a read error. The chain joins TRBV5-8 to TRBJ2-1; 10 nucleotides align to TRBD2. This CDR3 comprises 16 residues. Germline V lookup: CDR1 SGHTS, CDR2 YDEGEE. This chain's CDR3 is CASSSELAGLYNEQFF. The CDR3 nucleotides read TGTGCCAGCAGCTCGGAACTAGCGGGATTATACAATGAGCAATTCTTC. Based on the CDR3 plus reference TRBV5-8 and TRBJ2-1, the full variable domain is EAGVTQSPTHLIKTRGQQATLRCSPISGHTSVYWYQQALGLGLQFLLWYDEGEERNRGNFPPRFSGRQFPNYSSELNVNALELEDSALYLCASSSELAGLYNEQFFGPGTRLTVL.

Points on this clonotype: Mismatch with germline at one junction end may stem from a read error. The rearrangement joins TRBV6-2 or TRBV6-3 to TRBJ2-7; TRBD2 might be the D (5 bases). Germline loops: CDR1 MNHEY, CDR2 SVGEGT. The CDR3 spans 16 residues. The CDR3 spells CASSYSSFDYSYEQYF. In DNA form, the CDR3 reads TGTGCCAGCAGTTACTCGAGTTTCGACTATTCCTACGAGCAATACTTC.

Worth noting for this clonotype: A junction end diverges from the germline sequence, so it may reflect a read error. The V gene is TRBV12-3 or TRBV12-4, the J gene TRBJ2-2, with 9 bases that match TRBD2. The CDR3 sequence is 15 residues long. CDR3 DNA sequence: TGTGCCAGCAGTGTACTAGCGGGTACCACCGGGGAGCTGTCTTTT. Translating gives CASSVLAGTTGELSF.

A note on this clonotype: One end of the junction is discordant with germline, which a read error may explain. V usage is TRBV6-1 and J usage is TRBJ2-6; 7 bases agree with TRBD1. Germline V gene sequence: CDR1 MNHNS, CDR2 SASEGT. This CDR3 has 18 residues. This CDR3 is CASRPLRGGFSGANILTF. The CDR3 DNA follows: TGTGCTAGCAGACCTCTTAGAGGGGGCTTCTCTGGGGCCAACATCCTGACTTTC.

In the case of this clonotype: Its ends do not fully match the called genes, so a read error is possible. The rearrangement links TRBV14 to TRBJ2-1, with D possibly TRBD2 on 6 matching bases. Germline V lookup: CDR1 SGHDN, CDR2 FVKESK. The CDR3 is made up of 13 amino acids. The CDR3 DNA reads TGTTCCAACAGCCAGGGACTGTTCAATAAGCAGTTCTTC. Encoded protein: CSNSQGLFNKQFF.

A remark on this clonotype: Mismatch with germline at one junction end may stem from a read error. V is TRBV6-5 and J is TRBJ2-1; no clear D gene. The CDR3 is 16 amino acids. CDR1 is MNHEY, CDR2 SVGAGI, per germline. The CDR3 region is CASSSKRVENYNEQFF. The CDR3 DNA is TGTGCCAGCAGTTCGAAGCGAGTGGAGAACTACAATGAACAGTTCTTC.

This clonotype showed up many times. The chain recombines TRBV5-6 with TRBJ2-7; D may be TRBD1 or TRBD2 (5 bases each). The V gene lost 2 bases and the J gene lost 7 bases, with 13 bases spanning the gap. The V gene's germline CDR1 is SGHDT and CDR2 YYEEEE. The CDR3 extends over 13 amino acids. The CDR3 DNA reads as TGTGCCAGCAGCTTCGGGAAGGGGAAAGAGCAGTACTTC. The encoded protein is CASSFGKGKEQYF.

On this clonotype itself: Relative to the germline gene, one junction end is altered; a read error may explain this. The J gene is TRBJ2-7, the V gene TRBV4-3; possible D gene TRBD1, 5 bases. The V gene's germline CDR1 is LGHNA and CDR2 YSLEER. This CDR3 contains 15 residues. Written as DNA, the CDR3 is TGTGCCAGCAGCCAAGAGGCGTGGGGCTCCTACGAGCACTACTTC. Its translation is CASSQEAWGSYEHYF.

This clonotype appeared a single time. The junction departs from the called germline gene at one end, perhaps through a read error. The rearrangement uses TRBV19 and TRBJ2-7, with D maybe TRBD2 (6 bases). Per the germline V gene, CDR1 is LNHDA and CDR2 is SQIVND (reference sequence). The CDR3 is 13 residues long. CDR3 nucleotides: TGTGTCAGTACGGGGCGGGATACCTACGAGCAGTACTTC. This sequence encodes CVSTGRDTYEQYF.